The 30 T cell receptor beta chains in this list originate from one sample, sequenced in a study of cytomegalovirus exposure and HLA in healthy donors. The PCR used 60 Vbeta and 13 Jbeta primers. TCRdb's copy holds only in-frame clones and misses some; the assay was immunoSEQ multiplex PCR. Among some 150,000 clones listed, 75% to 80% were seen once. The sequenced sample consisted of PBMCs. The receptor source for this set is a male donor in good health and CMV-seronegative.

The sample holds a few counts of this clone. The chain is built from TRBV19 and TRBJ2-7, with 7 bases that match TRBD1. The CDR3 loop spans 14 amino acids. V lost 6 bases, J lost 1 base, and 6 bases stayed unmatched. The germline V gene has CDR1 LNHDA and CDR2 SQIVND (reference sequence). The CDR3 region has the DNA TGTGCCAGTAGCCGATGGGGACAGTCCTACGAGCAGTACTTC. Protein product: CASSRWGQSYEQYF.

The rearrangement uses TRBV18 and TRBJ2-5; possible D gene TRBD2, 6 bases. The V and J ends lost 5 bases and 11 bases respectively, with 21 bases between them. CDR1 is KGHSH, CDR2 LQKENI, per germline. The CDR3 is 14 amino acids. CDR3 coding DNA: TGTGCCAGCTCATCAGAAACGGGGCCCCGGGAGCAGTACTTC. It translates to CASSSETGPREQYF.

The chain carries TRBV5-4 and TRBJ2-5, with D possibly matching TRBD1 (7 bases). Trimming shortened V by 4 bases and J by 3 bases, and 13 bases separated the two germline ends. From germline, CDR1 is SGHNT and CDR2 YYREEE (reference sequence). The CDR3 has 14 residues. DNA of the CDR3: TGTGCCAGCAGCCAGGCGGGACAGAAAGAGACCCAGTACTTC. Amino acids: CASSQAGQKETQYF.

The V call is TRBV27, the J call TRBJ1-5, with D possibly TRBD1 on 6 matching bases. This CDR3 region has 13 residues. CDR1 is MNHEY, CDR2 SMNVEV, per germline (reference sequence). V was trimmed by 8 bases and J by 0 bases, leaving 8 bases between them. CDR3 in amino acids: CASAGDSNQPQHF. The CDR3 DNA follows: TGTGCCAGCGCAGGGGATAGCAATCAGCCCCAGCATTTT.

V usage is TRBV19 and J usage is TRBJ1-3; D is uncertain. The germline V gene has CDR1 LNHDA and CDR2 SQIVND (reference sequence). V dropped 1 base and J dropped 0 bases, with 13 bases sitting between them. The CDR3 has 17 residues. The CDR3 sequence: CASSIGWPPSSGNTIYF. CDR3 DNA: TGTGCCAGTAGTATAGGCTGGCCCCCTTCCTCTGGAAACACCATATATTTT.

This clone was counted only a few times. The genes are TRBV11-3 and TRBJ2-2; 13 bases are a match to TRBD2. V lost 6 bases to trimming and J lost 3 bases; unmatched junction nucleotides: 7. Germline loops: CDR1 SGHNT, CDR2 YENEEA. This CDR3 is 17 amino acids long. The CDR3 spells CASSPGLAGAYTGELFF. CDR3 coding DNA: TGTGCCAGCAGTCCAGGACTAGCGGGGGCGTACACCGGGGAGCTGTTTTTT.

The chain uses TRBV11-3 and TRBJ2-5; 9 nucleotides align to TRBD2. The CDR3 consists of 16 residues. The germline gives CDR1 SGHNT, CDR2 YENEEA. After removal of 1 base from V and 4 bases from J, the junction contained 7 bases not matched to a gene. The CDR3 here is CASSLGGGGALETQYF. The CDR3 nucleotides are TGTGCCAGCAGCTTAGGCGGCGGGGGGGCCCTAGAGACCCAGTACTTC.

V is TRBV6-6 and J is TRBJ1-2, with D possibly being TRBD1 (5 bases). Germline V lookup: CDR1 MNHNY, CDR2 SVGAGI (reference sequence). Trimming shortened V by 6 bases and J by 5 bases, and 13 bases separated the two germline ends. The CDR3 length is 13 residues. CDR3: CASRPPSGYGYTF. CDR3 sequence (DNA): TGTGCCAGCAGACCTCCATCAGGGTATGGCTACACCTTC.

The chain uses TRBV27 and TRBJ2-3; D ambiguous. Per germline, CDR1 MNHEY and CDR2 SMNVEV (reference sequence). Trimming shortened V by 4 bases and J by 8 bases, and 10 bases separated the two germline ends. This CDR3 contains 12 residues. CDR3 loop: CASSSIGGTQYF. The CDR3 coding sequence is TGTGCCAGCAGTTCAATCGGTGGTACGCAGTATTTT.

In this sample, this clone turned up a few times. This chain uses TRBV14 with TRBJ1-1; the D is unclear. Germline values: CDR1 SGHDN, CDR2 FVKESK. Deletions cut 8 bases from V and 6 bases from J, with 16 bases between. The CDR3 is made up of 13 amino acids. The CDR3 protein is CASSHSGISEAFF. The CDR3 DNA is TGTGCCAGCTCTCACTCCGGGATATCTGAAGCTTTCTTT.

V is TRBV7-6 and J is TRBJ2-7, with D uncertain. This CDR3 has 14 residues. Trimming shortened V by 6 bases and J by 0 bases, and 12 bases separated the two germline ends. Germline CDR1 is SGHVS and CDR2 is FNYEAQ. CDR3 sequence (DNA): TGTGCCAGCAGTTTTCAGAGGAGCTCCTACGAGCAGTACTTC. Translation gives CASSFQRSSYEQYF. Using reference TRBV7-6 and TRBJ2-7 for the parts outside the CDR3, the full variable domain is GAGVSQSPRYKVTKRGQDVALRCDPISGHVSLYWYRQALGQGPEFLTYFNYEAQQDKSGLPNDRFSAERPEGSISTLTIQRTEQRDSAMYRCASSFQRSSYEQYFGPGTRLTVT.

The chain uses TRBV7-2 and TRBJ1-1, with D possibly matching TRBD1 (5 bases). Germline lookup yields CDR1 SGHTA and CDR2 FQGNSA. The CDR3 has 14 residues. V lost 6 bases and J lost 1, with 12 bases in between. The CDR3 reads CASRTGGRNTEAFF. Written as DNA, the CDR3 is TGTGCCAGCAGGACTGGGGGGAGGAACACTGAAGCTTTCTTT.

This rearrangement joins TRBV15 to TRBJ2-1; 9 nucleotides match TRBD2. There are 16 residues in the CDR3. The germline CDR1 and CDR2 sequences are LNHNV and YYDKDF (reference sequence). V was clipped by 0 bases and J by 4 bases; unmatched bases: 4. Here the CDR3 DNA reads TGTGCCACCAGCAGAGATCTCAGCGGGGGGTACAATGAGCAGTTCTTC. Translated: CATSRDLSGGYNEQFF.

The V gene is TRBV7-9, the J gene TRBJ1-5; possible D gene TRBD1, 5 bases. The CDR3 is made up of 13 amino acids. Trimming cost V 1 base and J 8 bases, with 9 bases left between them. Looked up from germline, CDR1 is SEHNR and CDR2 is FQNEAQ (reference sequence). The CDR3 coding sequence is TGTGCCAGCAGCTTAGGACAGTGGGAGCCCCAGCATTTT. It encodes CASSLGQWEPQHF.

The gene calls are TRBV11-3 and TRBJ2-7; D is ambiguous. The CDR3 is 11 amino acids. Trimming removed 5 bases at V and 6 bases at J, with 8 bases between. In germline, CDR1 is SGHNT, CDR2 YENEEA. The CDR3 reads CASSTSAEQYF. Here the CDR3 DNA reads TGTGCCAGCAGCACATCCGCCGAGCAGTACTTC.

This rearrangement joins TRBV25-1 to TRBJ1-2; 9 nucleotides align to TRBD1. V was pared by 5 bases and J by 6 bases, with 10 bases of the junction left unmatched. Germline values: CDR1 MGHDK, CDR2 SYGVNS. CDR3 length: 15 residues. The CDR3 here is CASSLLDRGEDGYTF. The CDR3 DNA follows: TGTGCCAGCAGTCTGTTGGACAGGGGAGAGGATGGCTACACCTTC.

This chain links TRBV6-5 with TRBJ1-2; D perhaps matches TRBD1 (5 bases). The germline gives CDR1 MNHEY, CDR2 SVGAGI. V dropped 5 bases and J dropped 4 bases, with 14 bases sitting between them. The CDR3 is 14 amino acids. The CDR3 reads CASSEEQGPYGYTF. The CDR3, as DNA: TGTGCCAGCAGTGAAGAGCAGGGCCCCTATGGCTACACCTTC.

V is TRBV27 and J is TRBJ2-1; weak D call: TRBD2 (6 bases). The germline V gene encodes CDR1 MNHEY and CDR2 SMNVEV (reference sequence). The CDR3 length is 15 residues. V was clipped by 0 bases and J by 4 bases, with 10 bases between them. This CDR3 reads CASSLSTEGYNEQFF. The DNA for the CDR3 is TGTGCCAGCAGTTTATCGACGGAGGGGTACAATGAGCAGTTCTTC.

This chain connects TRBV11-1 to TRBJ2-2; maybe TRBD2 (5 bases). The CDR3 runs 16 residues. CDR1 and CDR2 from the germline V gene are SGHAT and FQDESV (reference sequence). The V end was cut by 2 bases, the J end by 6 bases, with 16 bases between. The CDR3 loop is CASSLKERGYAGELFF. The CDR3 DNA reads TGTGCCAGCAGCTTAAAGGAGCGCGGGTACGCCGGGGAGCTGTTTTTT.

The gene calls are TRBV6-5 and TRBJ2-7, with 8 bases fitting TRBD2. Germline assignment: CDR1 MNHEY and CDR2 SVGAGI. J lost 3 bases, V lost 6 bases, and 10 bases had no gene match. The CDR3 has 15 amino acids. CDR3 DNA sequence: TGTGCCAGCAGCCGCCTAGGACTAGCTAGCTACGAGCAGTACTTC. It is translated as CASSRLGLASYEQYF.

The chain employs TRBV29-1 and TRBJ1-1, with D possibly TRBD1 on 6 matching bases. Per the germline V gene, CDR1 is SQVTM and CDR2 is ANQGSEA. Trimming stripped 3 bases from V and 7 bases from J, with 15 bases between. CDR3 size: 13 residues. The CDR3 spells CSVDETGGDEAFF. DNA for the CDR3: TGCAGCGTTGATGAGACGGGGGGCGATGAAGCTTTCTTT.

The rearrangement joins TRBV18 to TRBJ2-5, with TRBD1 matching over 8 bases. The CDR3 spans 16 residues. The ends lost 0 bases at V and 2 bases at J; junction bases unmatched: 5. In germline, CDR1 is KGHSH, CDR2 LQKENI. CDR3 in amino acids: CASSPPGTGVQETQYF. CDR3 nucleotides: TGTGCCAGCTCACCACCCGGGACAGGAGTTCAAGAGACCCAGTACTTC. Complete variable domain (other parts from reference TRBV18 and TRBJ2-5): NAGVMQNPRHLVRRRGQEARLRCSPMKGHSHVYWYRQLPEEGLKFMVYLQKENIIDESGMPKERFSAEFPKEGPSILRIQQVVRGDSAAYFCASSPPGTGVQETQYFGPGTRLLVL.

The rearrangement links TRBV19 to TRBJ1-5; 7 nucleotides agree with TRBD1. CDR3 length: 16 amino acids. Germline CDR1 LNHDA, CDR2 SQIVND (reference sequence). Unmatched junction bases numbered 3, after V lost 1 base and J lost 0 bases. The CDR3 sequence is CASSIGTGLSNQPQHF. In DNA form, the CDR3 reads TGTGCCAGTAGTATAGGGACAGGACTTAGCAATCAGCCCCAGCATTTT.

Worth noting for this clone: One end of the junction does not line up with germline, which may come from a read error. The chain combines TRBV7-3 with TRBJ2-1, with D possibly being TRBD1 or TRBD2 (6 bases each). This CDR3 region has 16 residues. Germline-derived CDR1 and CDR2 are SGHTA and FQGTGA. CDR3 amino acids: CASSVTGTHSYNEQFF. The CDR3 DNA reads as TGTGCCAGCAGCGTAACAGGGACTCACTCCTACAATGAGCAGTTCTTC.

This chain connects TRBV7-8 to TRBJ2-1, with 7 bases identical to TRBD2. CDR3 length: 15 residues. CDR1 is SGHVS and CDR2 is FQNEAQ in the germline V gene. With V trimmed by 9 bases and J by 4 bases, 12 bases remained unmatched. The CDR3 bases are TGTGCCAGAGTACGGGAGCGGGAAGGGTACAATGAGCAGTTCTTC. Its protein is CARVREREGYNEQFF.

The genes are TRBV27 and TRBJ2-1; TRBD1 matches at 11 bases. CDR3 size: 14 residues. Looked up from germline, CDR1 is MNHEY and CDR2 is SMNVEV (reference sequence). V was clipped by 7 bases and J by 12 bases; unmatched bases: 11. Here the CDR3 reads CASTGGTGGYPQFF. The CDR3 DNA is TGTGCCAGCACTGGAGGGACAGGGGGTTATCCGCAGTTCTTC.

This clone was picked up one time. The chain links TRBV4-3 to TRBJ2-2, with no clear D. The V gene's germline CDR1 is LGHNA and CDR2 YSLEER. Trimming removed 1 base at V and 4 bases at J, with 10 bases between. The CDR3 totals 15 residues. CDR3 DNA sequence: TGCGCCAGCAGCCAAGTTTATGGCCTCACCGGGGAGCTGTTTTTT. This codes for CASSQVYGLTGELFF.

The chain has TRBV5-6 and TRBJ2-7, with 7 bases lining up with TRBD1. V trimming: 0 bases; J trimming: 3 bases; junction bases outside the gene matches: 3. There are 14 residues in the CDR3. Per the germline V gene, CDR1 is SGHDT and CDR2 is YYEEEE. In nucleotides, the CDR3 is TGTGCCAGCAGCTTGGGGACAGGTCACTACGAGCAGTACTTC. Translating gives CASSLGTGHYEQYF.

Note on this clone: The junction shows a germline mismatch at one end, possibly a read error. This rearrangement joins TRBV7-9 to TRBJ1-1; 7 nucleotides line up with TRBD1. The CDR3 totals 16 residues. Germline CDR1 and CDR2: SEHNR and FQNEAQ (reference sequence). CDR3 in amino acids: CASSAQGTVQNTEASF. DNA for the CDR3: TGTGCCAGCAGCGCCCAGGGGACAGTCCAGAACACTGAAGCTTCCTTT.

The chain carries TRBV9 and TRBJ2-5, with TRBD2 matching over 7 bases. V lost 3 bases, J lost 6 bases, and 8 bases stayed unmatched. The germline V gene encodes CDR1 SGDLS and CDR2 YYNGEE. This CDR3 is built from 14 residues. This chain's CDR3 is CASSADSGGKTQYF. The CDR3, as DNA: TGTGCCAGCAGCGCAGATTCCGGGGGGAAGACCCAGTACTTC. Full variable domain (outside the CDR3, taken from reference TRBV9 and TRBJ2-5): DSGVTQTPKHLITATGQRVTLRCSPRSGDLSVYWYQQSLDQGLQFLIQYYNGEERAKGNILERFSAQQFPDLHSELNLSSLELGDSALYFCASSADSGGKTQYFGPGTRLLVL.